This T cell receptor (beta chain) emerged from a study of blood T cell repertoires in COVID-19. The CDR3 sequence is 15 residues long. Germline V gene data show CDR1 as SGDLS and CDR2 as YYNGEE. Trimming removed 0 bases at V and 0 bases at J, with 8 bases between. To note about this clone: Different DNA sequences within this sample yield the same CDR3.

Sequenced by immunoSEQ multiplex PCR; TCRdb stores in-frame clones only, minus some. This table has hundreds of thousands of clones, 85% to 90% appearing once. The chain uses TRBV9 and TRBJ2-3; possibly TRBD2 for D (7 bases). The receptor's source is a young woman with acute or convalescent COVID-19. Input material: peripheral blood. CDR3 DNA: TGTGCCAGCAGCGTAGGCGGGGGCAGCACAGATACGCAGTATTTT. This codes for CASSVGGGSTDTQYF.